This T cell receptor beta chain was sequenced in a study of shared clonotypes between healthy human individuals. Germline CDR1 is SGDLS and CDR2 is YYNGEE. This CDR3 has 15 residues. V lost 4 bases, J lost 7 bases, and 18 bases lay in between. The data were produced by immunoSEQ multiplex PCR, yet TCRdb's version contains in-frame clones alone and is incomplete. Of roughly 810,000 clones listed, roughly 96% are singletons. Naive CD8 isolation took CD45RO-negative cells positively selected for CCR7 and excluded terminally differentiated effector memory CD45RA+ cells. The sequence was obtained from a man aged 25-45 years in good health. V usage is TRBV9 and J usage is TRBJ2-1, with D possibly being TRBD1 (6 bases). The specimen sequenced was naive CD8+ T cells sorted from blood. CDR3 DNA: TGTGCCAGCAGCATAACAGGGTTACTGGGAAATGAGCAGTTCTTC. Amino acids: CASSITGLLGNEQFF.